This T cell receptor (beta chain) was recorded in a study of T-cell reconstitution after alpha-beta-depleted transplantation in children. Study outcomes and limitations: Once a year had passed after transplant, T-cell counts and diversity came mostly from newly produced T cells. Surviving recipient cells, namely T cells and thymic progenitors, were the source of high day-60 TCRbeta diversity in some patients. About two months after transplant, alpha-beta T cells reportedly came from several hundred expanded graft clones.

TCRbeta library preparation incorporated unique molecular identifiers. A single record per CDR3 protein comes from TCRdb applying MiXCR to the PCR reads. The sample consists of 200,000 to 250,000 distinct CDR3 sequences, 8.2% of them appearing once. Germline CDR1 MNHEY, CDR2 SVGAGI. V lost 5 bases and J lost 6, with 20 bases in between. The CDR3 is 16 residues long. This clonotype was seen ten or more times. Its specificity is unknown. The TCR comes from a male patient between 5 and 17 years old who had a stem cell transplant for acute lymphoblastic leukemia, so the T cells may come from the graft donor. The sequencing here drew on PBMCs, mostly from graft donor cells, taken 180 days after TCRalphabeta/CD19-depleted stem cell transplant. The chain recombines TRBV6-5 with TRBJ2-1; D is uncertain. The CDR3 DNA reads TGTGCCAGCAGTCACGCTAGAGCGCCTTTAGGCAATGAGCAGTTCTTC. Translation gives CASSHARAPLGNEQFF.